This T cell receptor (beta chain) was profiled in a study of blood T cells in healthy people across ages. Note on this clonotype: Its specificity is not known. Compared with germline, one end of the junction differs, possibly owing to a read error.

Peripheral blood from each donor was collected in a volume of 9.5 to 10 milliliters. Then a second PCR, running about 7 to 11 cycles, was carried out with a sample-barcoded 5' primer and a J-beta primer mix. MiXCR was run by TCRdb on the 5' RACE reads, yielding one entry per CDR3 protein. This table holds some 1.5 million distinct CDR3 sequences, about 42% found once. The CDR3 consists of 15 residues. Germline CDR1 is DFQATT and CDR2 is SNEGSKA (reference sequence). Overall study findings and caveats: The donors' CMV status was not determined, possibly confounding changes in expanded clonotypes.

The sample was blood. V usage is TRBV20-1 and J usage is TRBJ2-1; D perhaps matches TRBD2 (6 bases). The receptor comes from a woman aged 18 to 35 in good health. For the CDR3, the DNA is TGCAGTGCTACCGCGGGGCTTAGCTCCGACAATGAGCAGTTCTTC. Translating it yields CSATAGLSSDNEQFF.